A single sample gave rise to the 3 T cell receptor beta chains below, sequenced in a study of cytomegalovirus exposure and HLA in healthy donors. The PCR used 60 Vbeta and 13 Jbeta primers. Data came from immunoSEQ multiplex PCR; TCRdb stores just in-frame clones and leaves some out. The sample has about 210,000 clones, 70% to 90% seen once; the top ten hold 2.9%. Sequencing used PBMCs. The receptors come from a man aged 25 to 45 in good health and CMV-seronegative.

The genes are TRBV7-6 and TRBJ2-5; a possible D gene is TRBD2 (5 bases). Trimming took 6 bases from V and 7 from J, leaving 9 bases between them. CDR1 is SGHVS and CDR2 is FNYEAQ in the germline V gene. The CDR3 is 11 residues long. The CDR3 DNA follows: TGTGCCAGCAGGACCGAGGGGACCCAGTACTTC. It yields the protein CASRTEGTQYF.

The chain has TRBV5-6 and TRBJ2-7, with 7 bases matching TRBD1. This CDR3 has 13 amino acids. V lost 4 bases, J lost 6 bases, and 7 bases stayed unmatched. The V gene's germline CDR1 is SGHDT and CDR2 YYEEEE. The CDR3 spells CASSKNRGGEQYF. The CDR3 DNA reads TGTGCCAGCAGCAAAAACAGGGGTGGCGAGCAGTACTTC.

The rearrangement uses TRBV4-3 and TRBJ2-3; 8 bases map to TRBD1. The CDR3 has 17 residues. The V gene end was trimmed by 0 bases and the J gene end by 6 bases; junction bases not matched to a gene: 11. CDR1 is LGHNA and CDR2 is YSLEER in the germline V gene. CDR3 residues: CASSQDHGQGVWDTQYF. The CDR3 nucleotides read TGCGCCAGCAGCCAAGATCACGGACAGGGTGTGTGGGATACGCAGTATTTT.